This entry concerns a single T cell receptor beta chain. This sample stems from a study of spatial heterogeneity in lung cancer. TCRdb ran MiXCR on the 5' RACE reads and lists one entry per CDR3 protein. There are tens of thousands of distinct CDR3 sequences in the sample; more than 10% occur only once, and over 40% lies in the top ten. Time point reported: sample taken at primary tumor resection. The sequences come from PBMCs, collected at surgery. This receptor was identified in a male donor with early-stage non-small cell lung cancer.

In nucleotides, the CDR3 is TGCGCCAGCAGCCAAGACTGGGGGTCGGAGGCTTTCTTT. Protein product: CASSQDWGSEAFF. The rearrangement links TRBV4-1 to TRBJ1-1; possible D gene TRBD1, 5 bases. From germline, CDR1 is MGHRA and CDR2 YSYEKL. This CDR3 contains 13 residues. Trimming shortened V by 0 bases and J by 11 bases, and 13 bases separated the two germline ends.